This TCR beta chain was recorded in a study of Tregs in tolerant kidney transplant recipients. Turning to the study itself: The nonmyeloablative bone marrow transplants came from related graft donors, with transient mixed chimerism.

As to this clone: No antigen is known for it. Read sequence stops 3 residues before the CDR3 end, and the germline J gene provides the missing end.

The germline gives CDR1 SNHLY, CDR2 FYNNEI. V was pared by 6 bases and J by 4 bases, with 8 bases of the junction left unmatched. The length of the CDR3 is 14 residues. Findings and caveats of the study: Tolerant patients' donor-specific Tregs expanded beyond overall Tregs, suggesting antigen-driven growth. Tregs expanded with activated donor B cells seemed most donor-specific.

Thawed PBMCs were FACS-sorted into unstimulated CD4+CD25+CD127- regulatory T cells, CD4+CD25- non-regulatory cells, CD4 and CD8 cells. Only in-frame clones appear in the TCRdb table, and some are missing; sequencing was by immunoSEQ multiplex PCR. The specimen's table records roughly 50,000 clones. The V call is TRBV2, the J call TRBJ1-2; 7 positions match TRBD1. The TCR sequence derives from a human donor who received a combined kidney and bone marrow transplant. The starting material was CD4+ T cells from blood, obtained before the transplant. The CDR3 here is CASSSDRLSYGYTF. The covered CDR3 bases are TGTGCCAGCAGCTCGGACAGGCTATCCTATGGC.